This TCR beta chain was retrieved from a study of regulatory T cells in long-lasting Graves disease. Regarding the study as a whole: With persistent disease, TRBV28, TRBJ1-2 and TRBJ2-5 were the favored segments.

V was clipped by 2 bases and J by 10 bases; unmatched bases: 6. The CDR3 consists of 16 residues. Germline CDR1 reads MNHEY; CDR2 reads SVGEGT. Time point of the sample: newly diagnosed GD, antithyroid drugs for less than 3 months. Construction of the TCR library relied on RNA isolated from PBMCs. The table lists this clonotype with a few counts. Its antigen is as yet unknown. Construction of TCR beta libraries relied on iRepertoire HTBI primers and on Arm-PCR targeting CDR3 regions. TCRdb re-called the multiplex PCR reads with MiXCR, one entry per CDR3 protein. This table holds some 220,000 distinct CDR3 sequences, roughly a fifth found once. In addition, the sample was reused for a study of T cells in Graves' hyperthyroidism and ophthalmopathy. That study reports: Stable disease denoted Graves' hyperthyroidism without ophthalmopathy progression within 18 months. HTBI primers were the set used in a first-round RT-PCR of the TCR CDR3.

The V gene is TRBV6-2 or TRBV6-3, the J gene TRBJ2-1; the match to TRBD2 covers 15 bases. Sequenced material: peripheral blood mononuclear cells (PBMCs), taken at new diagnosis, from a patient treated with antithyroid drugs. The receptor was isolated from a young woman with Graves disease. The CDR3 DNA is TGTGCCAGCAGTTACCGGACTAGCGGGAGGGGACGGGAGCAGTTCTTC. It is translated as CASSYRTSGRGREQFF.